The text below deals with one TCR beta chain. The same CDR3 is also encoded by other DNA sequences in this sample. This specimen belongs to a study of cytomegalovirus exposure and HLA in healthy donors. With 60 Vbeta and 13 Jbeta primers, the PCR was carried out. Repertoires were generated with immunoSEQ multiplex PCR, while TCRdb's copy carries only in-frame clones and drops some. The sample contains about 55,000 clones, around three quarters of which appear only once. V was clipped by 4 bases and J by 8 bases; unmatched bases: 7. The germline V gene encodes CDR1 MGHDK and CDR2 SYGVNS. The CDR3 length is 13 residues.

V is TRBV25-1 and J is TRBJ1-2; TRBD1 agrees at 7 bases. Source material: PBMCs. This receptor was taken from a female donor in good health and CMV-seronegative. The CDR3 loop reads CASSGQGGYGYTF. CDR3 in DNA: TGTGCCAGCAGTGGACAGGGCGGCTACGGCTACACCTTC.